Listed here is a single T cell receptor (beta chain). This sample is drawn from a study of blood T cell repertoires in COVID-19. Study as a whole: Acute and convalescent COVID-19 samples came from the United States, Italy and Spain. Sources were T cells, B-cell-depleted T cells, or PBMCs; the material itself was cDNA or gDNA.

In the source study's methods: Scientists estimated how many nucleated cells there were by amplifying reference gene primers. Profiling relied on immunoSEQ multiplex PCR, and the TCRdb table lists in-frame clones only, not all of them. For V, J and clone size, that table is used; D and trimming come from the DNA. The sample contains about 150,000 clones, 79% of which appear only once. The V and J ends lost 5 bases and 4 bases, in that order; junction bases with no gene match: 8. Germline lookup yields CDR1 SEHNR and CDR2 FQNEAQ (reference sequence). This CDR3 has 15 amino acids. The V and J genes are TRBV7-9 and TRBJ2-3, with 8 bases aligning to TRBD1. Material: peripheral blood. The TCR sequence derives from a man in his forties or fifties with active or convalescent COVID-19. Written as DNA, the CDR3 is TGTGCCAGCAGCCCTGGACAGGGAGGAGCAGATACGCAGTATTTT. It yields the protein CASSPGQGGADTQYF.